What follows is one T cell receptor beta chain and its context. Its target antigen remains unknown. Per-base qualities were not stored, and no clone one base away is much larger. CDR1 and CDR2, per the germline V gene (reference sequence), are SGHNT and YYREEE. At the junction V is shortened by 5 bases and J by 1 base; bases outside the gene matches: 8. The CDR3, cysteine through phenylalanine, is 15 amino acids long. This entry keeps only the CDR3 DNA: 45 bases, framed from base 1. Receptor libraries were prepared by PCR. Sequencing was performed on an Illumina HiSeq 2500. TCR library preparation used molecular barcoding, with unique molecular identifiers applied to normalize quantification of the TCRbeta repertoire. TCRdb reprocessing: public reads trimmed at Q25 with fastp, clones called with MiXCR, in-frame beta chains kept. Merged by CDR3 protein, the rows form single entries marked with the most common genes and DNA. The sample profile shows 500,000 or so distinct CDR3 sequences; approximately 32% of them were found once. Around 2.4% of the sample rests with the top ten.

The sample comes from a study of T-cell reconstitution after alpha-beta-depleted transplantation in children (dated by TCRdb to the mid-2010s). As for the study more broadly: The study quantitatively tracked T-cell immune reconstitution after TCRalphabeta/CD19-depleted allogeneic hematopoietic cell transplantation in children using TCR repertoire profiling.

Sequenced here: PBMCs from the stem cell graft donor, sampled from the stem cell graft. The sequence links TRBV5-4 to TRBJ1-1; the junction holds 7 bases that match TRBD1. The clonotype comes from a human donor who donated a stem cell graft to a child with aplastic anemia. The DNA is TGTGCCAGCAGTTCGACAGGGAGGGGGAACACTGAAGCTTTCTTT. Its translation reads: CASSSTGRGNTEAFF.